This is a list of T cell receptor beta chains from one sample in a study of blood T cell repertoires in COVID-19. Generated by immunoSEQ multiplex PCR, the TCRdb table keeps only in-frame clones and is missing some. There are about 260,000 clones in the sample; around 89% occur only once, and roughly 4.3% lies in the top ten. The sample consisted of PBMCs or T cells enriched from blood (not recorded which). Receptors were obtained from a woman between 25 and 40 years old with acute COVID-19. Both conserved end residues are part of each CDR3. A D gene is named only where the DNA matches it firmly. Size values are once, few and many counts, or a class for expanded clones, and some rows have none.

j_call	clone_size	v_call	d_call	cdr3_nt	cdr3_aa
TRBJ2-2	NA	TRBV19	NA	TGTGCCAGTAGTAGGACCGAGCGGGCCACCGGGGAGCTGTTTTTT	CASSRTERATGELFF
TRBJ2-1	NA	TRBV29-1	TRBD2	TGCAGCGTTGAGCCCCTTTACATACTAGCGGGGAATGAGGATGAGCAGTTCTTC	CSVEPLYILAGNEDEQFF
TRBJ2-2	NA	TRBV19	TRBD2	TGTGCCAGTAGCAATAGCGGGCCCGGGGAGCTGTTTTTT	CASSNSGPGELFF
TRBJ1-1	NA	TRBV28	NA	TGTGCCAGCAGTTTATCGCGGGGAGAAGCTTTCTTT	CASSLSRGEAFF
TRBJ2-7	NA	TRBV19	NA	TGTGCCAGTAGTGGGAGCGGAGGGTTACACGAGCAGTACTTC	CASSGSGGLHEQYF
TRBJ2-1	NA	TRBV19	NA	TGTGCCAGTAGTGTTGCGAGCCATAACAATGAGCAGTTCTTC	CASSVASHNNEQFF
TRBJ1-5	NA	TRBV5-8	NA	TGTGCCAGCAGCTTAATCTTTCCTTGGGGCGGTTGGTATAGCAATCAGCCCCAGCATTTT	CASSLIFPWGGWYSNQPQHF
TRBJ2-7	NA	TRBV6-2/TRBV6-3	TRBD2	TGTGCCAGCAGTTACTCGCCTAGCGGTACCTACGAGCAGTACTTC	CASSYSPSGTYEQYF
TRBJ2-1	NA	TRBV6-4	NA	TGTGCCAGCAGCCGGGACTTCTACGATGAGCAGTTCTTC	CASSRDFYDEQFF
TRBJ1-5	NA	TRBV19	TRBD1	TGTGCCAGTAGTCAGGACAGGACCAATAGCAATCAGCCCCAGCATTTT	CASSQDRTNSNQPQHF
TRBJ1-2	NA	TRBV10-3	TRBD1	TGTGCCACACCGGGACAGGGAGTAAGGGCGACCTTC	CATPGQGVRATF
TRBJ2-5	NA	TRBV28	TRBD1	TGTGCCAGCAGTCTCGACAGGGGAAAGACCCAGTACTTC	CASSLDRGKTQYF
TRBJ2-1	NA	TRBV14	TRBD2	TGTGCCAGCAGCCAAGTCGGGTTCATGGGGGCTAGCGGGGCTTCCTACAATGAGCAGTTCTTC	CASSQVGFMGASGASYNEQFF
TRBJ2-7	NA	TRBV5-5	TRBD2	TGTGCCAGCAGCAGAGAGCGGGGGGACTACGAGCAGTACTTC	CASSRERGDYEQYF
TRBJ2-1	NA	TRBV14	NA	TGTGCCAGCAACCCGGACAGCTCCTACAATGAGCAGTTCTTC	CASNPDSSYNEQFF
TRBJ1-1	NA	TRBV19	NA	TGTGCCAGTAGCCTAACTGGGGGCTCTGAAGCTTTCTTT	CASSLTGGSEAFF
TRBJ1-4	NA	TRBV21-1	NA	TGTGCCAGCTCTGGAGTTAATGAAAAACTGTTTTTT	CASSGVNEKLFF
TRBJ2-1	NA	TRBV20-1	NA	TGCAGTACGGAGGGGATCAATGAGCAGTTCTTC	CSTEGINEQFF
TRBJ2-3	NA	TRBV19	NA	TGTGCCAGTAGTATCGTACTAGGCCCGGGCACAGATACGCAGTATTTT	CASSIVLGPGTDTQYF
TRBJ1-5	NA	TRBV19	NA	TGTGCCAGTAGTATAGGTCGAGCTGCGGGCAATCAGCCCCAGCATTTT	CASSIGRAAGNQPQHF
TRBJ2-1	NA	TRBV6-2/TRBV6-3	TRBD1	TGTGCCAGCAGTCTAGATCCGGGACAGGGACCATACAATGAGCAGTTCTTC	CASSLDPGQGPYNEQFF
TRBJ2-5	NA	TRBV9	TRBD1	TGTGCCAGCGGTCCACAGACAGGGGAAGAGACCCAGTACTTC	CASGPQTGEETQYF
TRBJ2-1	NA	TRBV7-9	TRBD2	TGTGCCAGCTGGGAAATAGCGGGATTAAATGAGCAGTTCTTC	CASWEIAGLNEQFF
TRBJ1-3	NA	TRBV6-5	NA	TGTGCCAGCAAGTCGAGTCACTCTGGAAACACCATATATTTT	CASKSSHSGNTIYF
TRBJ2-2	NA	TRBV3-1/TRBV3-2	NA	TGTGCCAGCAGCCCCATCATGGGTCGGGAGAGCACCGGGGAGCTGTTTTTT	CASSPIMGRESTGELFF
TRBJ1-2	NA	TRBV5-4	NA	TGTGCCAGCAGCTTCGGTGGCTACACCTTC	CASSFGGYTF
TRBJ1-2	NA	TRBV6-5	NA	TGTGCCAGCACCAAATGGGAGTCGGAGAACTATGGCTACACCTTC	CASTKWESENYGYTF
TRBJ2-2	once	TRBV7-8	TRBD2	TGTGCCAGCACTCGGCGGGAGTTAACCGGGGAGCTGTTTTTT	CASTRRELTGELFF
TRBJ2-5	NA	TRBV5-1	TRBD2	TGCGCCAGCAGAATACTAGCGGCCCAAGAGACCCAGTACTTC	CASRILAAQETQYF
TRBJ1-3	NA	TRBV4-3	NA	TGCGCCAGCAGCCAAGATCAGGACAGCCCTTTGAACACCATATATTTT	CASSQDQDSPLNTIYF
TRBJ1-4	NA	TRBV28	TRBD1	TGTGCCAGCAGTTCCGGGACAGCGACTGCAACTAATGAAAAACTGTTTTTT	CASSSGTATATNEKLFF
TRBJ1-1	NA	TRBV29-1	NA	TGCAGCGTTGTGGCACAGACGGACACTGAAGCTTTCTTT	CSVVAQTDTEAFF
TRBJ2-1	NA	TRBV5-1	TRBD2	TGCGCCAGCAGCTCAGCGGGAGGGCCGATCAATGAGCAGTTCTTC	CASSSAGGPINEQFF
TRBJ2-3	NA	TRBV7-9	NA	TGTGCCAGCAGCTTGGACAAACACACAGATACGCAGTATTTT	CASSLDKHTDTQYF
TRBJ1-1	NA	TRBV10-1	TRBD1	TGCGCCAGCAGTGAAACGGCAGGGGGGACTGAAGCTTTCTTT	CASSETAGGTEAFF
TRBJ1-5	NA	TRBV19	TRBD1	TGTGCCAGTACCACAGGGGATAGCAATCAGCCCCAGCATTTT	CASTTGDSNQPQHF
TRBJ2-5	NA	TRBV29-1	NA	TGCAGCGTTGAAGAGTCAGGGTCGTCCAGAGAGACCCAGTACTTC	CSVEESGSSRETQYF
TRBJ1-5	once	TRBV19	TRBD1	TGTGCCAGTATGGCGACAGGGGGCAATCAGCCCCAGCATTTT	CASMATGGNQPQHF
TRBJ2-7	NA	TRBV19	NA	TGTGCCAGTAAGGAGGAGGGCTACGAGCAGTACTTC	CASKEEGYEQYF
TRBJ2-7	NA	TRBV5-4	NA	TGTGCCAGCAGCCCCAAGACAGCTTCCTACGAGCAGTACTTC	CASSPKTASYEQYF
TRBJ2-7	few	TRBV28	TRBD2	TGTGCCAGCAGTTTCCCAGCGGGAGAGTGCTACGAGCAGTACTTC	CASSFPAGECYEQYF
TRBJ2-7	few	TRBV10-3	TRBD2	TGTGCCATCAGGGGGACTAGCGGGAGCTCCTACGAGCAGTACTTC	CAIRGTSGSSYEQYF
TRBJ2-2	NA	TRBV28	TRBD2	TGTGCCAGCACCACAGTGGCGGGGGTCCCCCCGAACACCGGGGAGCTGTTTTTT	CASTTVAGVPPNTGELFF
TRBJ2-5	NA	TRBV9	NA	TGTGCCAGCAGCTCCAACCAAGAGACCCAGTACTTC	CASSSNQETQYF
TRBJ2-3	NA	TRBV7-2	NA	TGTGCCAGCAGCTTAAGGACAGCCATTTTCACAGATACGCAGTATTTT	CASSLRTAIFTDTQYF
TRBJ2-7	NA	TRBV6-5	NA	TGTGCCAGCAGTTACTCGAAAGTATGGAGGGAGCAGTACTTC	CASSYSKVWREQYF
TRBJ2-3	NA	TRBV27	TRBD2	TGTGCCAGCAGTTTAAGGGTCGGCGGGAGGAGCACAGATACGCAGTATTTT	CASSLRVGGRSTDTQYF
TRBJ2-1	NA	TRBV10-3	TRBD2	TGTGCCACAACCACTAGCGGAGTCGCTGAGCAGTTCTTC	CATTTSGVAEQFF
TRBJ2-5	NA	TRBV11-1	NA	TGTGCCAGCAGCTCGGGGGGCCTTCACCAAGAGACCCAGTACTTC	CASSSGGLHQETQYF
TRBJ2-2	NA	TRBV7-9	NA	TGTGCCAGCAGCTTAGCGTGGACAGCGAACACCGGGGAGCTGTTTTTT	CASSLAWTANTGELFF
TRBJ2-2	NA	TRBV28	TRBD2	TGTGCCAGTCGTGGAGCCGGACTAGCGGAAACCGGGGAGCTGTTTTTT	CASRGAGLAETGELFF
TRBJ2-7	NA	TRBV10-3	NA	TGTGCCATCAGTTACAACCCCACGGGGTTCTACGAGCAGTACTTC	CAISYNPTGFYEQYF
TRBJ1-5	NA	TRBV28	NA	TGTGCCAGCAGGGCTTATAGCAATCAGCCCCAGCATTTT	CASRAYSNQPQHF
TRBJ2-7	once	TRBV7-9	NA	TGTGCCAGCAGGGGGGCATGGAGCTACGAGCAGTACTTC	CASRGAWSYEQYF
TRBJ1-2	NA	TRBV28	TRBD1	TGTGCCTCCGGGAGGACAGGGGGTGGCTACACCTTC	CASGRTGGGYTF
TRBJ2-1	NA	TRBV7-9	TRBD2	TGTGCCAGCAACTCCGGGACTAGCGGGATCACGTCCTACAATGAGCAGTTCTTC	CASNSGTSGITSYNEQFF
TRBJ1-6	NA	TRBV2	TRBD1	TGTGCCAGCAGTGAATTTGGGACAGGGTTTTTCGAAAATTCACCCCTCCACTTT	CASSEFGTGFFENSPLHF
TRBJ2-7	NA	TRBV7-7	TRBD1	TGTGCTAGCAGCTTAAGAGCGACAGGGACCATCTACGAGCAGTACTTC	CASSLRATGTIYEQYF